This T cell receptor beta chain was recorded in a study of blood T cell repertoires in COVID-19. This CDR3 spans 15 amino acids. Losses at the gene ends were 2 bases for V and 3 bases for J; bases not matched to a gene: 5. Germline V gene data show CDR1 as MNHEY and CDR2 as SVGAGI. Method: immunoSEQ multiplex PCR; TCRdb's copy keeps in-frame clones and lacks some. This repertoire shows roughly 180,000 clones, 65% to 85% found once; its top ten account for around 7%. The sample taken for sequencing was peripheral blood. The TCR comes from a woman in her thirties or forties with COVID-19, enrolled during active disease. The chain couples TRBV6-5 to TRBJ2-7, with TRBD1 identical over 9 bases. CDR3 region: CASSYSPGQGYEQYF. The CDR3 DNA follows: TGTGCCAGCAGTTACAGTCCGGGACAGGGCTACGAGCAGTACTTC.